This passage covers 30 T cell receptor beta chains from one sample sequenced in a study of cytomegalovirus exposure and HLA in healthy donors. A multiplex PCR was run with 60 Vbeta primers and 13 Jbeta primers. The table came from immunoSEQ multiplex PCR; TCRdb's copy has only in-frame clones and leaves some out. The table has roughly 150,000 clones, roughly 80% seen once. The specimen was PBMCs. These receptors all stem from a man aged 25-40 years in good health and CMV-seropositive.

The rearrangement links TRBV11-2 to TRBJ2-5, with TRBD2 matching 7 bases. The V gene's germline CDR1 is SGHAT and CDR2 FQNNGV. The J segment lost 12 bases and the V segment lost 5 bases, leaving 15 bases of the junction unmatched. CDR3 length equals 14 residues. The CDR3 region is CASSNGLVVGEEYF. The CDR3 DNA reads TGTGCCAGCAGCAACGGACTAGTAGTCGGGGAAGAGTACTTC.

This CDR3 is CASSYTDRDGAEAFF. CDR3 coding DNA: TGTGCCAGCAGTTACACCGACAGGGATGGGGCTGAAGCTTTCTTT. The genes are TRBV6-5 and TRBJ1-1; TRBD1 matches 7 bases. V shed 2 bases and J 6 bases; nucleotides not matched to a gene: 9. CDR1 MNHEY and CDR2 SVGAGI come from the germline V gene. This CDR3 has 15 amino acids.

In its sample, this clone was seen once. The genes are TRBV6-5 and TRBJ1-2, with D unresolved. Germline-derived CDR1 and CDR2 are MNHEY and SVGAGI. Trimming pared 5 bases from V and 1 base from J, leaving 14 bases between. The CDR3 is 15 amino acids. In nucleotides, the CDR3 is TGTGCCAGCAGTCCGCAAATACAAGATAACTATGGCTACACCTTC. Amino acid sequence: CASSPQIQDNYGYTF.

The CDR3 is CASRANGGDNQPQHF. CDR3 nucleotide sequence: TGTGCCAGCAGGGCGAACGGGGGGGACAATCAGCCCCAGCATTTT. The chain has TRBV7-9 and TRBJ1-5; D may be TRBD1 (5 bases). This CDR3 is 15 amino acids long. V lost 6 bases, J lost 3 bases, and 15 bases lay in between. CDR1 and CDR2 (germline): SEHNR, FQNEAQ (reference sequence).

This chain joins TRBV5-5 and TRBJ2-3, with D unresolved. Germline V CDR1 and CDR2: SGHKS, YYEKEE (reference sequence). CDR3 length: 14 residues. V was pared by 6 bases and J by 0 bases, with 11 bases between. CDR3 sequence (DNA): TGTGCCAGCAATCGTATACTGAGCACAGATACGCAGTATTTT. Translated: CASNRILSTDTQYF.

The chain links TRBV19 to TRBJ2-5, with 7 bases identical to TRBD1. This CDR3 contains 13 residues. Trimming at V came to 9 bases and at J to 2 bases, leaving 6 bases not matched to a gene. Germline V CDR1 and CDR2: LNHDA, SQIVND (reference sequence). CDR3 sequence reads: CASRDRVQETQYF. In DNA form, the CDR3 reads TGTGCCAGCCGCGACAGGGTTCAAGAGACCCAGTACTTC.

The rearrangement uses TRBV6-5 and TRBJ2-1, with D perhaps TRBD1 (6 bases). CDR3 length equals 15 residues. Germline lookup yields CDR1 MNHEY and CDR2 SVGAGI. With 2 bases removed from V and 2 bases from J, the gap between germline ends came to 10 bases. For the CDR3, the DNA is TGTGCCAGCAGTTACGGGCAGGGGACCTACAATGAGCAGTTCTTC. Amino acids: CASSYGQGTYNEQFF.

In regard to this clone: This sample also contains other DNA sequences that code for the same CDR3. The CDR3 reads CASSPGTGSYEQYF. DNA of the CDR3: TGTGCCAGCAGCCCCGGGACAGGGTCCTACGAGCAGTACTTC. V gene TRBV9 combines with J gene TRBJ2-7, with 9 bases matching TRBD1. Looked up from germline, CDR1 is SGDLS and CDR2 is YYNGEE. The CDR3 sequence is 14 residues long. V shed 4 bases, J shed 1 base, and the junction held 3 bases outside the gene matches.

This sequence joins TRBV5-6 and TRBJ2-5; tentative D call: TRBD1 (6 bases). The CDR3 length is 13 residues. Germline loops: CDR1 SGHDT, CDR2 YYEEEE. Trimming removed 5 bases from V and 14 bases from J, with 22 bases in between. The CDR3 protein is CASSQQGTLLYYF. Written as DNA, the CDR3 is TGTGCCAGCAGTCAGCAGGGGACGCTTCTTTATTACTTC. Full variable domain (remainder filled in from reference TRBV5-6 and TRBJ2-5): DAGVTQSPTHLIKTRGQQVTLRCSPKSGHDTVSWYQQALGQGPQFIFQYYEEEERQRGNFPDRFSGHQFPNYSSELNVNALLLGDSALYLCASSQQGTLLYYFGPGTRLLVL.

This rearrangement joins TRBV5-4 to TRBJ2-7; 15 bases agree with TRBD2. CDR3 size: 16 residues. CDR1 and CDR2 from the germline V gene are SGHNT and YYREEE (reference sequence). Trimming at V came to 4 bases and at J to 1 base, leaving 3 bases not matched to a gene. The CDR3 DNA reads TGTGCCAGCAGCGGGGGACTAGCGGGAGGTTCCTACGAGCAGTACTTC. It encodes CASSGGLAGGSYEQYF.

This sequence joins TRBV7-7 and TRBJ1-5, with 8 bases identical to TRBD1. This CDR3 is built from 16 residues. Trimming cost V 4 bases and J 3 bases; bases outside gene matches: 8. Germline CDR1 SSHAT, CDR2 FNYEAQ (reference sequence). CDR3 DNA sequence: TGTGCCAGCAGCTCCACAGGGACAGGCGCCAATCAGCCCCAGCATTTT. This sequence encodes CASSSTGTGANQPQHF.

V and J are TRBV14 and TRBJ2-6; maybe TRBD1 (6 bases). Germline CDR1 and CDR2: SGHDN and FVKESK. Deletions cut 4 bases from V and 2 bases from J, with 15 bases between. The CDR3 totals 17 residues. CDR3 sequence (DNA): TGTGCCAGCAGCCTAATTCCACAGGGACCTGGGGCCAACGTCCTGACTTTC. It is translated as CASSLIPQGPGANVLTF.

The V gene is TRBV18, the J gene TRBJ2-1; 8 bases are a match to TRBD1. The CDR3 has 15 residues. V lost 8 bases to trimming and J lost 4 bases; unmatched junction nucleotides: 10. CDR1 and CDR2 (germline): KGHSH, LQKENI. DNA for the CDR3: TGTGCCAGCACTTATCAGGGGGCACGGTACAATGAGCAGTTCTTC. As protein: CASTYQGARYNEQFF. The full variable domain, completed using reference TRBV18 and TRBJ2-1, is NAGVMQNPRHLVRRRGQEARLRCSPMKGHSHVYWYRQLPEEGLKFMVYLQKENIIDESGMPKERFSAEFPKEGPSILRIQQVVRGDSAAYFCASTYQGARYNEQFFGPGTRLTVL.

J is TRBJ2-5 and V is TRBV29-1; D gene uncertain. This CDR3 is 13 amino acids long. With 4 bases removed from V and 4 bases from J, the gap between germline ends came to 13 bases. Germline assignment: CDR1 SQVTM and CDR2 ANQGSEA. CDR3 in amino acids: CSVGKVGPETQYF. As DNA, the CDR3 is TGCAGCGTTGGGAAGGTGGGCCCAGAGACCCAGTACTTC.

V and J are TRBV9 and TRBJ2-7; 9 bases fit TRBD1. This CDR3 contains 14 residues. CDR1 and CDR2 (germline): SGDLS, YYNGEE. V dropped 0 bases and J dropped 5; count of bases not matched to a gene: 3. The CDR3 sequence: CASSVEGQGHEQYF. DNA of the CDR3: TGTGCCAGCAGCGTAGAGGGACAGGGCCACGAGCAGTACTTC.

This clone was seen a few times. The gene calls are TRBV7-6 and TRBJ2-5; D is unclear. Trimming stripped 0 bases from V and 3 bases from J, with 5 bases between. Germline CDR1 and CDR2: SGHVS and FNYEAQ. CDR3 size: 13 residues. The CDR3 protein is CASSLALKETQYF. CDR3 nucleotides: TGTGCCAGCAGCTTAGCACTTAAAGAGACCCAGTACTTC. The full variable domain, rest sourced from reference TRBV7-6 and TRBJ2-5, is GAGVSQSPRYKVTKRGQDVALRCDPISGHVSLYWYRQALGQGPEFLTYFNYEAQQDKSGLPNDRFSAERPEGSISTLTIQRTEQRDSAMYRCASSLALKETQYFGPGTRLLVL.

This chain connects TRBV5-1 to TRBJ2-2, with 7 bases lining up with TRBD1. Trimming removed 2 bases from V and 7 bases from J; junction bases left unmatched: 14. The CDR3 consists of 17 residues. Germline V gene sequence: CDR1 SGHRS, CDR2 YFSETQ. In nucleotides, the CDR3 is TGCGCCAGCAGCTTCGGTTTTGGGACAGATTTGGGCGGGGAGCTGTTTTTT. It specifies CASSFGFGTDLGGELFF.

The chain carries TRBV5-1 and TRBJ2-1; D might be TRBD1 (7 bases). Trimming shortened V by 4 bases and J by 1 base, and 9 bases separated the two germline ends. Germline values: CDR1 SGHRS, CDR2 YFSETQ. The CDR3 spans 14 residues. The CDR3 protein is CASSAGQSYNEQFF. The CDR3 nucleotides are TGCGCCAGCAGCGCGGGACAGTCCTACAATGAGCAGTTCTTC.

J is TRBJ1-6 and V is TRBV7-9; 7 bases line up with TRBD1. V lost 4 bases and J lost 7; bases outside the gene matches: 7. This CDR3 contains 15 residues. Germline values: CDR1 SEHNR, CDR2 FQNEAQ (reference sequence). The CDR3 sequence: CASSSLDRVNSPLHF. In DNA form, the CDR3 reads TGTGCCAGCAGCTCACTCGACAGGGTGAATTCACCCCTCCACTTT.

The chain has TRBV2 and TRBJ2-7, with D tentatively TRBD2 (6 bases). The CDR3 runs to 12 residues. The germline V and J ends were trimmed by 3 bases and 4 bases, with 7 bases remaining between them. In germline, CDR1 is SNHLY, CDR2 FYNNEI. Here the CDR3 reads CASSDSGYEQYF. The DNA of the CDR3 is TGTGCCAGCAGTGATAGCGGATACGAGCAGTACTTC.

The CDR3 region is CAWSWENGYTF. The CDR3 DNA sequence: TGTGCCTGGAGTTGGGAGAATGGCTACACCTTC. The chain employs TRBV30 and TRBJ1-2; D unclear. Germline CDR1 reads GTSNPN; CDR2 reads SVGIG (reference sequence). This CDR3 is built from 11 residues. The V and J ends lost 2 bases and 6 bases respectively, with 7 bases between them.

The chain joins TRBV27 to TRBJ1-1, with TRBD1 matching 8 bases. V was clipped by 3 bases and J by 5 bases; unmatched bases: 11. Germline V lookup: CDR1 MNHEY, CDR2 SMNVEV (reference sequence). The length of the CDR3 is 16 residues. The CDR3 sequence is CASSFPSQGGRTEAFF. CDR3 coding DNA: TGTGCCAGCAGTTTCCCATCACAGGGGGGGAGAACTGAAGCTTTCTTT.

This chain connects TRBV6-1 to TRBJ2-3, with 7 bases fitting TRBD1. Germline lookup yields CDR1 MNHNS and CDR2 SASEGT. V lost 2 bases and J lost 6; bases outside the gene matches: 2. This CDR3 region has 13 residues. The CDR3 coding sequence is TGTGCCAGCAGTGAATCCAGGGGGGATACGCAGTATTTT. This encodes CASSESRGDTQYF.

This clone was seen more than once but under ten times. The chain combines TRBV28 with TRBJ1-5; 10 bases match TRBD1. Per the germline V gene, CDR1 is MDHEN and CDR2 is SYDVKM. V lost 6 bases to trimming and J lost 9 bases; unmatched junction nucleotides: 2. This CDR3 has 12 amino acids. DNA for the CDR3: TGTGCCAGCAGGGACAGGGGGGCGCCCCAGCATTTT. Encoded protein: CASRDRGAPQHF. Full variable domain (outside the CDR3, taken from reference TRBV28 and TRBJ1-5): DVKVTQSSRYLVKRTGEKVFLECVQDMDHENMFWYRQDPGLGLRLIYFSYDVKMKEKGDIPEGYSVSREKKERFSLILESASTNQTSMYLCASRDRGAPQHFGDGTRLSIL.

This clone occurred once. The CDR3 reads CASSTVLLPYYEQYF. The CDR3 DNA follows: TGTGCCAGCTCAACCGTACTGCTTCCGTATTACGAGCAGTACTTC. The genes are TRBV18 and TRBJ2-7; D remains unclear. The germline V gene encodes CDR1 KGHSH and CDR2 LQKENI. The CDR3 is 15 residues long. The germline V and J ends were trimmed by 5 bases and 4 bases, with 18 bases remaining between them.

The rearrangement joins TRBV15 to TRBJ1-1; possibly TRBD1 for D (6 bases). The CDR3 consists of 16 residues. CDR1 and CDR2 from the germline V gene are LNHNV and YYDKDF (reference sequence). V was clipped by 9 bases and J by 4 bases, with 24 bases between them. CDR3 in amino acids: CATSAGAGGWSTEAFF. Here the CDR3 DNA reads TGTGCCACGAGTGCGGGGGCGGGTGGTTGGAGCACTGAAGCTTTCTTT.

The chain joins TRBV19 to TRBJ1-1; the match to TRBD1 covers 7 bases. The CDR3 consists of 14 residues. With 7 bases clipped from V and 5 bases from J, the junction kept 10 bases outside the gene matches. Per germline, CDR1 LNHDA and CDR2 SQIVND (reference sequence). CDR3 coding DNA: TGTGCCAGTATCCAGGGGGAAGGGGATACTGAAGCTTTCTTT. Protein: CASIQGEGDTEAFF. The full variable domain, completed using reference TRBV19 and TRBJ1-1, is DGGITQSPKYLFRKEGQNVTLSCEQNLNHDAMYWYRQDPGQGLRLIYYSQIVNDFQKGDIAEGYSVSREKKESFPLTVTSAQKNPTAFYLCASIQGEGDTEAFFGQGTRLTVV.

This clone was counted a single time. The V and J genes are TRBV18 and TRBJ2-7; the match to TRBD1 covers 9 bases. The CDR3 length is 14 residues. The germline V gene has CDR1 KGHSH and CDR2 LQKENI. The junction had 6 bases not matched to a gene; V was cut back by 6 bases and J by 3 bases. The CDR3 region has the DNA TGTGCCAGCTCGTCGGGACAGGGTATCTACGAGCAGTACTTC. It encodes CASSSGQGIYEQYF.

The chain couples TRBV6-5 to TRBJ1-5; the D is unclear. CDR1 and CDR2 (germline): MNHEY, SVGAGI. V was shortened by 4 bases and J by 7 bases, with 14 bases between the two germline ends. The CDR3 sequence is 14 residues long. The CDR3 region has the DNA TGTGCCAGCAGTTCGGTCACGGGTGAGCAGCCCCAGCATTTT. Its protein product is CASSSVTGEQPQHF.

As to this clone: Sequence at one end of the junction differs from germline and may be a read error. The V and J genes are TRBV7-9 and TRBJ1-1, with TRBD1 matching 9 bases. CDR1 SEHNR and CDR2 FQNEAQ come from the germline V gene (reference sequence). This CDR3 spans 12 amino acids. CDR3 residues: CSSSLGQGRAFF. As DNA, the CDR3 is TGTTCCAGCAGCCTCGGACAGGGGAGAGCTTTCTTT. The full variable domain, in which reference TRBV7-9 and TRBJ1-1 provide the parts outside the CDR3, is DTGVSQNPRHKITKRGQNVTFRCDPISEHNRLYWYRQTLGQGPEFLTYFQNEAQLEKSRLLSDRFSAERPKGSFSTLEIQRTEQGDSAMYLCSSSLGQGRAFFGQGTRLTVV.